This passage covers 22 T cell receptor beta chains from one sample sequenced in a study of blood T cell repertoires in COVID-19. Profiled with immunoSEQ multiplex PCR; TCRdb holds only in-frame clones, not every one. This sample yields about 120,000 clones, of which just over 70% are seen a single time; around 0.9% belongs to the top ten. Sequencing input: peripheral blood. The receptor source for this set is a human donor with acute or convalescent COVID-19. The donor label of this sample is uncertain.

This chain connects TRBV2 to TRBJ1-5, with D perhaps TRBD1 (6 bases). V gave up 2 bases and J gave up 7 bases, with 12 bases separating them. Germline loops: CDR1 SNHLY, CDR2 FYNNEI. This CDR3 region has 14 residues. This CDR3 reads CASSESGARQPQHF. DNA of the CDR3: TGTGCCAGCAGTGAATCAGGGGCCCGGCAGCCCCAGCATTTT.

This chain connects TRBV5-1 to TRBJ1-1, with TRBD1 as a possible D gene (5 bases). Germline values: CDR1 SGHRS, CDR2 YFSETQ. The CDR3 has 16 residues. With 4 bases removed from V and 1 base from J, the gap between germline ends came to 17 bases. CDR3 sequence (DNA): TGCGCCAGCAGCCCCGCGGGGCTTGGGAGGAACACTGAAGCTTTCTTT. It is translated as CASSPAGLGRNTEAFF. Looking up the rest from reference TRBV5-1 and TRBJ1-1 gives the full variable domain: KAGVTQTPRYLIKTRGQQVTLSCSPISGHRSVSWYQQTPGQGLQFLFEYFSETQRNKGNFPGRFSGRQFSNSRSEMNVSTLELGDSALYLCASSPAGLGRNTEAFFGQGTRLTVV.

This clone appeared a few times. The chain joins TRBV2 to TRBJ1-1; maybe TRBD1 (5 bases). The CDR3 covers 14 residues. Germline V CDR1 and CDR2: SNHLY, FYNNEI. The V gene lost 3 bases and the J gene lost 4 bases, with 12 bases spanning the gap. CDR3 sequence (DNA): TGTGCCAGCAGTGACACTTTGACAGTCACTGAAGCTTTCTTT. Translating gives CASSDTLTVTEAFF. The variable domain in full, with the rest retrieved from reference TRBV2 and TRBJ1-1, is EPEVTQTPSHQVTQMGQEVILRCVPISNHLYFYWYRQILGQKVEFLVSFYNNEISEKSEIFDDQFSVERPDGSNFTLKIRSTKLEDSAMYFCASSDTLTVTEAFFGQGTRLTVV.

This clone was observed a single time. This chain joins TRBV4-2 and TRBJ2-7; the match to TRBD2 covers 15 bases. The germline CDR1 and CDR2 sequences are LGHNA and YNFKEQ. V lost 4 bases, J lost 5 bases, and 6 bases stayed unmatched. The CDR3 length is 16 residues. This CDR3 is CASSPGLAGGRNEQYF. CDR3 in DNA: TGTGCCAGCAGCCCAGGACTAGCGGGGGGGCGGAACGAGCAGTACTTC.

J is TRBJ2-7 and V is TRBV18; 7 bases line up with TRBD2. J was trimmed by 1 base and V by 5 bases; bases with no gene match: 8. Germline V gene lookup returns CDR1 KGHSH and CDR2 LQKENI. This CDR3 region has 15 residues. Here the CDR3 reads CASSALPGLSYEQYV. In DNA, the CDR3 is TGTGCCAGCTCAGCCCTTCCGGGACTATCCTACGAGCAGTACGTC.

The genes are TRBV3-1 (or the pseudogene TRBV3-2) and TRBJ1-4; 9 nucleotides align to TRBD1. Germline CDR1 LGHDT, CDR2 YNNKEL (reference sequence). The trim removed 5 bases at V and 8 bases at J, leaving 9 bases unmatched. The CDR3 consists of 15 residues. The DNA of the CDR3 is TGTGCCAGCAGCGTTCGACAGGGGGGGATAGAAAAACTGTTTTTT. This sequence encodes CASSVRQGGIEKLFF.

The rearrangement links TRBV28 to TRBJ2-5; D unclear. Germline CDR1 is MDHEN and CDR2 is SYDVKM. The CDR3 loop spans 14 amino acids. V was trimmed by 6 bases and J by 2 bases, leaving 13 bases between them. The CDR3, as DNA: TGTGCCAGCAGCTACCCGCGGTTACAAGAGACCCAGTACTTC. This translates into CASSYPRLQETQYF.

This chain connects TRBV5-1 to TRBJ2-3; 7 positions match TRBD1. The J segment lost 4 bases and the V segment lost 6 bases, leaving 8 bases of the junction unmatched. The germline V gene encodes CDR1 SGHRS and CDR2 YFSETQ. CDR3 length: 14 residues. The CDR3 DNA reads TGCGCCAGCACAGGGGGACGAGGAGCAGATACGCAGTATTTT. This encodes CASTGGRGADTQYF.

The rearrangement uses TRBV28 and TRBJ2-6; tentatively, D is TRBD2 (5 bases). In germline, CDR1 is MDHEN, CDR2 SYDVKM. Between the trimmed V and J ends, which lost 7 bases and 1 base, there was a span of 14 bases. The CDR3 runs to 16 residues. The CDR3 here is CASTWRWSSGANVLTF. CDR3 nucleotides: TGTGCCAGCACATGGAGGTGGAGTTCTGGGGCCAACGTCCTGACTTTC.

The genes are TRBV21-1 and TRBJ1-6; the table's D call, TRBD1, was not checked against the DNA. TRBV21-1 is a pseudogene segment. There are 17 residues in the CDR3. The CDR3 loop reads CASSKESPDRESAPLHF. Written as DNA, the CDR3 is TGTGCCAGCAGCAAAGAAAGTCCGGACAGGGAGTCGGCACCCCTCCACTTT.

The V and J genes are TRBV5-6 and TRBJ1-1; no clear D. This CDR3 is built from 14 residues. The V gene's germline CDR1 is SGHDT and CDR2 YYEEEE. V was cut by 1 base and J by 0 bases, with 7 bases left in between. CDR3 in amino acids: CASSLWRMNTEAFF. CDR3 DNA sequence: TGTGCCAGCAGCTTGTGGAGAATGAACACTGAAGCTTTCTTT.

The rearrangement uses TRBV6-5 and TRBJ1-6, with 8 bases matching TRBD1. CDR1 and CDR2 (germline): MNHEY, SVGAGI. CDR3 length: 14 amino acids. V trimming: 4 bases; J trimming: 8 bases; junction bases outside the gene matches: 4. The CDR3 region has the DNA TGTGCCAGCAGTTCTGACAGGGGATATTCACCCCTCCACTTT. Residues: CASSSDRGYSPLHF.

The gene calls are TRBV7-3 and TRBJ2-2; 7 bases are a match to TRBD1. CDR1 is SGHTA and CDR2 is FQGTGA in the germline V gene. The CDR3 spans 16 residues. Trimming at V came to 1 base and at J to 4 bases, leaving 6 bases not matched to a gene. CDR3 nucleotides: TGTGCCAGCAGCTTAATGGGGACAGTGGTCACCGGGGAGCTGTTTTTT. It specifies CASSLMGTVVTGELFF.

V usage is TRBV7-9 and J usage is TRBJ2-2, with 9 bases aligning to TRBD1. Per germline, CDR1 SEHNR and CDR2 FQNEAQ (reference sequence). V lost 1 base and J lost 6; bases outside the gene matches: 3. CDR3 length: 15 amino acids. The CDR3 reads CASSLVTGGPGELFF. The DNA of the CDR3 is TGTGCCAGCAGCTTAGTGACAGGGGGACCCGGGGAGCTGTTTTTT.

V gene TRBV6-6 combines with J gene TRBJ2-7; TRBD2 agrees at 9 bases. Germline trimming cut 2 bases from V and 3 bases from J; bases unmatched to any gene: 5. This CDR3 spans 15 amino acids. Germline V CDR1 and CDR2: MNHNY, SVGAGI (reference sequence). The DNA of the CDR3 is TGTGCCAGCAGTTACGAGCCTAGCGGGGACTACGAGCAGTACGTC. Protein sequence: CASSYEPSGDYEQYV.

The chain uses TRBV7-6 and TRBJ1-1, with D possibly matching TRBD1 (6 bases). V was trimmed by 4 bases and J by 6 bases, leaving 21 bases between them. The germline gives CDR1 SGHVS, CDR2 FNYEAQ. The CDR3 covers 16 residues. The CDR3 DNA is TGTGCCAGCAGCTCGAGACCGGGGGGGCTGGGGTCTGAAGCTTTCTTT. Translating it yields CASSSRPGGLGSEAFF. The entire variable domain, with the rest obtained from reference TRBV7-6 and TRBJ1-1, is as follows: GAGVSQSPRYKVTKRGQDVALRCDPISGHVSLYWYRQALGQGPEFLTYFNYEAQQDKSGLPNDRFSAERPEGSISTLTIQRTEQRDSAMYRCASSSRPGGLGSEAFFGQGTRLTVV.

Notes on this clone: Other DNA variants within this sample encode the same CDR3. The genes are TRBV30 and TRBJ2-2; D is possibly TRBD2 (6 bases). V was pared by 0 bases and J by 5 bases, with 7 bases between. CDR3 length: 13 amino acids. Germline loops: CDR1 GTSNPN, CDR2 SVGIG (reference sequence). This CDR3 is CAWSVGGTGELFF. The CDR3 region has the DNA TGTGCCTGGAGTGTAGGAGGGACCGGGGAGCTGTTTTTT.

CDR3 DNA: TGTGCCAGCTCACCCCCCGCAGGGGCCTTTGGTCAGACCCAGTACTTC. Encoded protein: CASSPPAGAFGQTQYF. The chain carries TRBV18 and TRBJ2-5; possibly TRBD1 for D (6 bases). Between the trimmed V and J ends, which lost 3 bases and 6 bases, there was a span of 20 bases. The CDR3 loop spans 16 amino acids. Germline V gives CDR1 KGHSH, CDR2 LQKENI.

The gene calls are TRBV19 and TRBJ2-2; a possible D gene is TRBD2 (6 bases). Germline-derived CDR1 and CDR2 are LNHDA and SQIVND (reference sequence). CDR3 length equals 15 residues. V lost 7 bases and J lost 5, with 17 bases in between. The CDR3 DNA reads as TGTGCCAGTACCCCCCGGCAGGGAGGAACCGGGGAGCTGTTTTTT. It is translated as CASTPRQGGTGELFF.

The gene calls are TRBV6-1 and TRBJ2-2; D remains unclear. This CDR3 is 14 amino acids long. Trimming stripped 3 bases from V and 7 bases from J, with 12 bases between. CDR1 is MNHNS, CDR2 SASEGT, per germline. The CDR3 DNA reads as TGTGCCAGCAGTGACCTCCCGCGAGGCGGGGAGCTGTTTTTT. It is translated as CASSDLPRGGELFF.

This clone was observed once. The V call is TRBV4-1, the J call TRBJ1-2, with TRBD1 as a possible D gene (6 bases). Trimming stripped 0 bases from V and 5 bases from J, with 10 bases between. Germline V gene lookup returns CDR1 MGHRA and CDR2 YSYEKL. The CDR3 is 14 residues long. The CDR3 nucleotides read TGCGCCAGCAGCCAAGATCAAACAGGGTATGGCTACACCTTC. This sequence encodes CASSQDQTGYGYTF.

This clone appeared a few times. This chain uses TRBV19 with TRBJ1-5; TRBD1 matches at 7 bases. With 6 bases clipped from V and 5 bases from J, the junction kept 7 bases outside the gene matches. The V gene's germline CDR1 is LNHDA and CDR2 SQIVND (reference sequence). The CDR3 is made up of 14 amino acids. CDR3 bases: TGTGCCAGTAGCCTACAGGGGTGGTATCAGCCCCAGCATTTT. Amino acid sequence: CASSLQGWYQPQHF.